The source of this T cell receptor beta chain is a study of glioma-infiltrating T cells after dendritic cell vaccination. Looking at the study overall: Dendritic cell vaccine was injected intradermally three times, biweekly.

TCRB CDR3 was amplified from 2 ug genomic DNA or less. Clones were sequenced by immunoSEQ multiplex PCR, and TCRdb holds only the in-frame ones, with some missing. The top ten hold 2.7% of the sample, which has 110,000 or so clones, nearly 90% seen once. The V gene's germline CDR1 is GTSNPN and CDR2 SVGIG (reference sequence). CDR3 size: 13 residues. V lost 3 bases to trimming and J lost 5 bases, with 13 bases between them. This clone was recorded once. The time point: after dendritic cell vaccination, including at tumor progression/relapse. Before vaccination, two weeks after the third vaccination, and at progression, PBMC were collected.

The sequenced sample was blood, obtained after dendritic cell vaccination. The V and J genes are TRBV30 and TRBJ2-5; tentative D call: TRBD2 (6 bases). The sequence derives from a human donor with glioblastoma. CDR3 region: CAWRIGGGETQYF. The CDR3 DNA reads TGTGCCTGGAGAATCGGCGGAGGGGAGACCCAGTACTTC.